This T cell receptor beta chain was recorded in a study of T cells in Graves' hyperthyroidism and ophthalmopathy. Points from the study as a whole: Before onset, ophthalmopathy was predicted by the model a median about six months earlier. Most expanded thyroid clonotypes above 0.001 also appeared in blood.

Uncontrolled infection, other autoimmune disease, pregnancy or lactation led to exclusion. The diagnostic basis comprised clinical symptoms, serum thyroxine and TRAb, thyroid ultrasound and orbital computed tomography. V was shortened by 4 bases and J by 0 bases, with 10 bases between the two germline ends. Germline V gives CDR1 SGHKS, CDR2 YYEKEE (reference sequence). The CDR3 extends over 15 amino acids. RNA transcripts gave rise to amplified TCR beta CDR3 regions. Initially, a first-round RT-PCR of the TCR CDR3 employed the HTBI primer set. TCRdb analysed the multiplex PCR reads with MiXCR anew, one entry per CDR3 protein. The sample shows 660,000 or so distinct CDR3 sequences, nearly 45% of them seen only once. As regards this clonotype: The antigen remains undetermined.

This sequence originates from an adult man with Graves' disease, either hyperthyroidism or ophthalmopathy (not recorded which). Sequencing used peripheral blood or thyroid tissue (not recorded which). This chain links TRBV5-5 with TRBJ2-2; D may be TRBD1 (6 bases). As DNA, the CDR3 is TGTGCCAGCAGCATACAGGGTTCGAACACCGGGGAGCTGTTTTTT. Protein product: CASSIQGSNTGELFF.